The 19 T cell receptor beta chains below come from one sample, sequenced in a study of T cells in Graves' hyperthyroidism and ophthalmopathy. Amplification of TCR beta CDR3 regions was performed using RNA transcripts as template. Carried out on the TCR CDR3, a first-round RT-PCR used the HTBI primer set. TCRdb independently ran MiXCR on the multiplex PCR reads; one entry per CDR3 protein. The repertoire has over 700,000 distinct CDR3 sequences, roughly 40% of them found once; the top ten carry 7.5% to 9.5%. Source material: blood. These receptors were obtained from a man aged 18 to 30 with Graves' hyperthyroidism.

Regarding this clonotype: This may be a read error: a much more frequent sequence differs by one nucleotide. The chain is built from TRBV29-1 and TRBJ1-1; no reliable D call. Germline V gene sequence: CDR1 SQVTM, CDR2 ANQGSEA. Trimming removed 7 bases at V and 2 bases at J, with 11 bases between. The CDR3 covers 12 residues. The CDR3 nucleotides are TGCAGCGGTCGAATAGCTAACACTGAAGCTTTCTTT. This gives the protein CSGRIANTEAFF. The entire variable domain, with the rest obtained from reference TRBV29-1 and TRBJ1-1, is as follows: SAVISQKPSRDICQRGTSLTIQCQVDSQVTMMFWYRQQPGQSLTLIATANQGSEATYESGFVIDKFPISRPNLTFSTLTVSNMSPEDSSIYLCSGRIANTEAFFGQGTRLTVV.

This clonotype came up a few times. The rearrangement uses TRBV20-1 and TRBJ2-7, with 8 bases lining up with TRBD1. J gave up 3 bases and V 2 bases, and 12 bases lay outside the gene matches. The CDR3 runs to 16 residues. CDR1 is DFQATT, CDR2 SNEGSKA, per germline (reference sequence). CDR3 DNA: TGCAGTGCTAGAAACCTGGGGACAGGAACGTTCTACGAGCAGTACTTC. Protein: CSARNLGTGTFYEQYF.

This chain connects TRBV10-3 to TRBJ2-1; the match to TRBD1 covers 9 bases. This CDR3 region has 14 residues. Germline V gives CDR1 ENHRY, CDR2 SYGVKD. V gave up 7 bases and J gave up 4 bases; unmatched junction bases: 5. The CDR3 protein is CAINIGQGYNEQFF. The CDR3, as DNA: TGTGCCATCAACATCGGACAGGGGTACAATGAGCAGTTCTTC.

V is TRBV25-1 and J is TRBJ1-4; a possible D gene is TRBD1 (5 bases). Trimming shortened V by 6 bases and J by 5 bases, and 19 bases separated the two germline ends. CDR1 is MGHDK and CDR2 is SYGVNS in the germline V gene. The length of the CDR3 is 16 residues. This CDR3 is CASSPGTSGGNEKLFF. Here the CDR3 DNA reads TGTGCCAGCAGCCCCGGGACTAGCGGGGGAAATGAAAAACTGTTTTTT.

This clonotype showed up many times. This chain links TRBV24-1 with TRBJ2-2; D gene unclear. The CDR3 covers 13 residues. Germline CDR1 KGHDR, CDR2 SFDVKD. V gave up 9 bases and J gave up 3 bases, with 10 bases separating them. CDR3 sequence (DNA): TGTGCCACCTCAACTGGTTACACCGGGGAGCTGTTTTTT. Its protein product is CATSTGYTGELFF.

Details on this clonotype: A much bigger clone sits one base away, suggesting this may be a read error. This chain connects TRBV29-1 to TRBJ1-1, with D unresolved. This CDR3 is built from 10 residues. CDR1 is SQVTM and CDR2 is ANQGSEA in the germline V gene. CDR3 coding DNA: TGCAGTGCAGGAAACACTAAAGCTTTCTTT. Translation gives CSAGNTKAFF. The complete variable domain, with remaining parts taken from reference TRBV29-1 and TRBJ1-1, reads SAVISQKPSRDICQRGTSLTIQCQVDSQVTMMFWYRQQPGQSLTLIATANQGSEATYESGFVIDKFPISRPNLTFSTLTVSNMSPEDSSIYLCSAGNTKAFFGQGTRLTVV.

Comments on this clonotype: The CDR3 does not end in the conserved phenylalanine or tryptophan, so this is likely a read error. The chain is built from TRBV7-8 and TRBJ1-2, with D perhaps matching TRBD1 (5 bases). The CDR3 sequence is 17 residues long. The ends were cut back, 4 bases at V and 6 bases at J, with 24 bases in the middle. CDR1 SGHVS and CDR2 FQNEAQ come from the germline V gene. The CDR3 loop reads CASSSDRWGGPKDGYTL. The DNA for the CDR3 is TGTGCCAGCAGCTCCGATAGGTGGGGGGGACCCAAGGATGGCTACACCCTC.

This clonotype appeared many times. This chain joins TRBV7-2 and TRBJ2-5; maybe TRBD1 (6 bases). There are 14 residues in the CDR3. Between the trimmed V and J ends, which lost 1 base and 5 bases, there was a span of 11 bases. Germline CDR1 reads SGHTA; CDR2 reads FQGNSA. The CDR3 DNA reads TGTGCCAGCAGCTTAGGCCCAGGGGATGAGACCCAGTACTTC. As protein: CASSLGPGDETQYF.

This chain connects TRBV20-1 to TRBJ1-2; D is uncertain. CDR3 size: 9 residues. Per germline, CDR1 DFQATT and CDR2 SNEGSKA (reference sequence). V was pared by 4 bases and J by 13 bases, with 10 bases between. The CDR3, as DNA: TGCAGTGCTATGGTGGGGTTCACCTTC. Translation: CSAMVGFTF.

This clonotype occurred many times. The chain is built from TRBV29-1 and TRBJ1-1, with a possible D match to TRBD1 (5 bases). In germline, CDR1 is SQVTM, CDR2 ANQGSEA. V dropped 7 bases and J dropped 4 bases, with 16 bases sitting between them. The CDR3 is 13 amino acids. The CDR3 coding sequence is TGCAGCGGGTCGGGGGGAGGAGGCACTGAAGCTTTCTTT. Its translation is CSGSGGGGTEAFF. The full variable domain, in which reference TRBV29-1 and TRBJ1-1 provide the parts outside the CDR3, is SAVISQKPSRDICQRGTSLTIQCQVDSQVTMMFWYRQQPGQSLTLIATANQGSEATYESGFVIDKFPISRPNLTFSTLTVSNMSPEDSSIYLCSGSGGGGTEAFFGQGTRLTVV.

This clonotype showed up many times. The rearrangement joins TRBV19 to TRBJ1-2; 7 positions match TRBD1. Unmatched junction bases numbered 9, after V lost 11 bases and J lost 6 bases. CDR1 LNHDA and CDR2 SQIVND come from the germline V gene (reference sequence). This CDR3 has 12 residues. CDR3 DNA sequence: TGTGCCGTAAAACTGGACAGGAATGGCTACACCTTC. It translates to CAVKLDRNGYTF.

The chain employs TRBV7-9 and TRBJ2-7; tentative D call: TRBD1 (5 bases). V lost 1 base and J 2 bases, leaving 12 bases between the germline ends. In germline, CDR1 is SEHNR, CDR2 FQNEAQ (reference sequence). This CDR3 region has 15 residues. CDR3 nucleotides: TGTGCCAGCAGCTTAGGGGTAGGGGTAACCTACGAGCAGTACTTC. Residues: CASSLGVGVTYEQYF.

The CDR3 bases are TGTGCCAGCAGCTTGGGTCCGCCTATTCAGGGGCCCATCTCCTACGAGCAGTACTTC. It yields the protein CASSLGPPIQGPISYEQYF. V usage is TRBV11-2 and J usage is TRBJ2-7; weak D call: TRBD1 (6 bases). Per the germline V gene, CDR1 is SGHAT and CDR2 is FQNNGV. Trimming removed 3 bases from V and 0 bases from J, with 24 bases in between. This CDR3 spans 19 amino acids.

This clonotype came up many times. The chain is built from TRBV19 and TRBJ1-1, with TRBD1 identical over 10 bases. Germline CDR1 and CDR2: LNHDA and SQIVND (reference sequence). The CDR3 is made up of 14 amino acids. Trimming cost V 4 bases and J 4 bases; bases outside gene matches: 3. CDR3 bases: TGTGCCAGTAGTACGGACAGGGGGGGCACTGAAGCTTTCTTT. It translates to CASSTDRGGTEAFF.

The chain employs TRBV5-6 and TRBJ2-6, with D uncertain. Germline CDR1 and CDR2: SGHDT and YYEEEE. Trimming cost V 7 bases and J 0 bases, with 14 bases left between them. The CDR3 loop spans 16 amino acids. CDR3 residues: CASSPRKASGANVLTF. Written as DNA, the CDR3 is TGTGCCAGCTCACCCCGAAAGGCCTCTGGGGCCAACGTCCTGACTTTC. Looking up the rest from reference TRBV5-6 and TRBJ2-6 gives the full variable domain: DAGVTQSPTHLIKTRGQQVTLRCSPKSGHDTVSWYQQALGQGPQFIFQYYEEEERQRGNFPDRFSGHQFPNYSSELNVNALLLGDSALYLCASSPRKASGANVLTFGAGSRLTVL.

About this clonotype itself: A clone one base away is much larger, so this may be a read error. The chain combines TRBV19 with TRBJ1-1; D unclear. CDR3 size: 14 residues. Germline V lookup: CDR1 LNHDA, CDR2 SQIVND (reference sequence). The ends were cut back, 6 bases at V and 1 base at J, with 12 bases in the middle. CDR3 sequence (DNA): TGTGCCAGTAGAGGGAAGGAACCGAACACTGAAGCTTTCTTT. It encodes CASRGKEPNTEAFF.

V gene TRBV6-1 combines with J gene TRBJ1-5; D remains unclear. The length of the CDR3 is 12 residues. Trimming removed 8 bases from V and 0 bases from J, with 5 bases in between. Germline values: CDR1 MNHNS, CDR2 SASEGT. In nucleotides, the CDR3 is TGTGCCAGCCATGGTAGCAATCAGCCCCAGCATTTT. This sequence encodes CASHGSNQPQHF.

This rearrangement joins TRBV20-1 to TRBJ2-7; tentatively, D is TRBD1 (6 bases). The ends were cut back, 3 bases at V and 0 bases at J, with 12 bases in the middle. The germline gives CDR1 DFQATT, CDR2 SNEGSKA (reference sequence). The CDR3 totals 14 residues. The CDR3 here is CSASFRGDSYEQYF. The CDR3 nucleotides are TGCAGTGCTAGTTTCAGGGGCGACTCCTACGAGCAGTACTTC.

This clonotype was seen at least ten times. The V gene is TRBV11-2, the J gene TRBJ1-1; D is unclear. Germline values: CDR1 SGHAT, CDR2 FQNNGV. CDR3 length equals 14 residues. Trimming removed 5 bases at V and 3 bases at J, with 13 bases between. For the CDR3, the DNA is TGTGCCAGCAGCCCTAGACCTCCCTACACTGAAGCTTTCTTT. Amino acids: CASSPRPPYTEAFF.